Reported below is one TCR beta chain. This entry is derived from a study of blood T cell repertoires in COVID-19. Profiled with immunoSEQ multiplex PCR; TCRdb holds only in-frame clones, not every one. Here the sample spans approximately 76,000 clones, about 88% being singletons. V lost 2 bases, J lost 6 bases, and 19 bases lay in between. The CDR3 runs 16 residues. Germline-derived CDR1 and CDR2 are SNHLY and FYNNEI. V usage is TRBV2 and J usage is TRBJ1-1, with TRBD1 as a possible D gene (6 bases). The origin of this receptor is a human donor in a cohort sampled during active COVID-19. The sample was peripheral blood. CDR3 amino acids: CASSEPTGGGGAEAFF. The DNA of the CDR3 is TGTGCCAGCAGTGAACCGACGGGGGGCGGAGGGGCTGAAGCTTTCTTT. Using reference TRBV2 and TRBJ1-1 for the parts outside the CDR3, the full variable domain is EPEVTQTPSHQVTQMGQEVILRCVPISNHLYFYWYRQILGQKVEFLVSFYNNEISEKSEIFDDQFSVERPDGSNFTLKIRSTKLEDSAMYFCASSEPTGGGGAEAFFGQGTRLTVV.